Below are 23 T cell receptor beta chains sequenced from a single sample in a study of T-cell reconstitution after alpha-beta-depleted transplantation in children. The TCRbeta library was prepared with unique molecular identifiers. TCRdb reprocessed the PCR reads via MiXCR and lists one record per CDR3 protein. Among 900,000 or so distinct CDR3 sequences listed, roughly 15% were seen once. Sequenced material: PBMCs, mostly from graft donor cells, taken 360 days after TCRalphabeta/CD19-depleted stem cell transplant. These receptors all come from a male patient aged 10 to 17 who had a stem cell transplant for acute lymphoblastic leukemia, so the T cells may come from the graft donor.

This clonotype was observed a handful of times. In DNA form, the CDR3 reads TGCAGTGCTACTCGCAGGGCCGGCACAGATACGCAGTATTTT. It translates to CSATRRAGTDTQYF. The chain employs TRBV20-1 and TRBJ2-3; D might be TRBD1 (5 bases). The CDR3 spans 14 residues. The ends were cut back, 4 bases at V and 1 base at J, with 12 bases in the middle. Germline CDR1 is DFQATT and CDR2 is SNEGSKA (reference sequence).

This clonotype was counted between two and nine times. The chain carries TRBV2 and TRBJ2-2; D unclear. The CDR3 loop spans 15 amino acids. Germline CDR1 is SNHLY and CDR2 is FYNNEI. Trimming took off 4 bases at V and 1 base at J, with 10 bases between the two ends. The DNA for the CDR3 is TGTGCCAGCAGTGTTGGCTTTGGGAACACCGGGGAGCTGTTTTTT. Translation: CASSVGFGNTGELFF.

The chain couples TRBV7-6 to TRBJ1-6; 7 bases fit TRBD1. V was clipped by 3 bases and J by 9 bases; unmatched bases: 14. This CDR3 is 17 amino acids long. In germline, CDR1 is SGHVS, CDR2 FNYEAQ. The CDR3 here is CASSFGQAGHTTSPLHF. The DNA of the CDR3 is TGTGCCAGCAGCTTCGGACAGGCAGGACATACGACTTCACCCCTCCACTTT.

V and J are TRBV19 and TRBJ2-1; possible D gene TRBD1, 5 bases. The V gene's germline CDR1 is LNHDA and CDR2 SQIVND (reference sequence). Trimming removed 1 base from V and 5 bases from J, with 9 bases in between. This CDR3 contains 14 residues. CDR3 DNA sequence: TGTGCCAGTAGTATAGGGTTGACAGACAATGAGCAGTTCTTC. Encoded protein: CASSIGLTDNEQFF.

V and J are TRBV6-5 and TRBJ2-7; no clear D gene. The CDR3 spans 14 residues. Germline assignment: CDR1 MNHEY and CDR2 SVGAGI. The V end lost 2 bases, the J end lost 4 bases, and 12 bases lay between the germline ends. CDR3 amino acids: CASSYDRVRYEQYF. The CDR3, as DNA: TGTGCCAGCAGTTACGATAGGGTCAGGTACGAGCAGTACTTC.

The table lists this clonotype with a few counts. The chain links TRBV4-1 to TRBJ2-6; 14 bases agree with TRBD2. The CDR3 contains 17 residues. The germline V gene encodes CDR1 MGHRA and CDR2 YSYEKL. After removal of 3 bases from V and 3 bases from J, the junction contained 1 base not matched to a gene. The CDR3 DNA reads as TGCGCCAGCAGCCAGGGACTAGCGGGAGTTGGGGCCAACGTCCTGACTTTC. Translated, it gives CASSQGLAGVGANVLTF.

This clonotype was detected ten times or more. This chain uses TRBV5-1 with TRBJ2-2; 9 positions agree with TRBD1. The CDR3 runs 14 residues. Germline assignment: CDR1 SGHRS and CDR2 YFSETQ. After removal of 6 bases from V and 3 bases from J, the junction contained 3 bases not matched to a gene. CDR3 nucleotides: TGCGCCAGCACCGGGACAGGGCACACCGGGGAGCTGTTTTTT. Amino acids: CASTGTGHTGELFF.

The chain combines TRBV9 with TRBJ2-6, with 7 bases matching TRBD2. This CDR3 region has 19 residues. Germline CDR1 reads SGDLS; CDR2 reads YYNGEE. The V and J ends lost 1 base and 0 bases, in that order; junction bases with no gene match: 10. CDR3 bases: TGTGCCAGCAGCGTAATAGCGGGTATGCAGAGCTCTGGGGCCAACGTCCTGACTTTC. This codes for CASSVIAGMQSSGANVLTF. The entire variable domain, with the rest obtained from reference TRBV9 and TRBJ2-6, is as follows: DSGVTQTPKHLITATGQRVTLRCSPRSGDLSVYWYQQSLDQGLQFLIQYYNGEERAKGNILERFSAQQFPDLHSELNLSSLELGDSALYFCASSVIAGMQSSGANVLTFGAGSRLTVL.

This clonotype has only a few counts. The genes are TRBV5-1 and TRBJ2-1; a possible D gene is TRBD1 (5 bases). The CDR3 extends over 16 amino acids. Germline CDR1 SGHRS, CDR2 YFSETQ. V dropped 4 bases and J dropped 4 bases, with 18 bases sitting between them. The CDR3 region has the DNA TGCGCCAGCAGCCGCACAGACAGAATGGTTTACAATGAGCAGTTCTTC. Residues: CASSRTDRMVYNEQFF.

Ten or more counts support this clonotype. The CDR3 spells CASSGNTIYF. In DNA form, the CDR3 reads TGTGCCAGCAGCGGAAACACCATATATTTT. This sequence joins TRBV7-9 and TRBJ1-3, with unresolved D. In germline, CDR1 is SEHNR, CDR2 FQNEAQ (reference sequence). The CDR3 has 10 amino acids. The V gene lost 5 bases and the J gene lost 4 bases, with 0 bases spanning the gap. Together with reference TRBV7-9 and TRBJ1-3, the CDR3 gives the full variable domain: DTGVSQNPRHKITKRGQNVTFRCDPISEHNRLYWYRQTLGQGPEFLTYFQNEAQLEKSRLLSDRFSAERPKGSFSTLEIQRTEQGDSAMYLCASSGNTIYFGEGSWLTVV.

This clonotype was counted between two and nine times. The chain recombines TRBV12-3 or TRBV12-4 with TRBJ2-2, with D maybe TRBD1 (5 bases). CDR3 length: 12 amino acids. The V gene lost 8 bases and the J gene lost 7 bases, with 11 bases spanning the gap. CDR3 coding DNA: TGTGCCAGCGGCAGGGCTGGCGGGGAGCTGTTTTTT. Translating gives CASGRAGGELFF.

This clonotype was found many times. The gene calls are TRBV2 and TRBJ2-2, with no clear D. The V end lost 8 bases, the J end lost 0 bases, and 7 bases lay between the germline ends. CDR1 SNHLY and CDR2 FYNNEI come from the germline V gene. CDR3 length equals 13 residues. The DNA for the CDR3 is TGTGCCAGCGGATCCTCGAACACCGGGGAGCTGTTTTTT. Amino acids: CASGSSNTGELFF.

The table lists this clonotype with a few counts. The J gene is TRBJ2-7, the V gene TRBV30; 9 bases are a match to TRBD2. This CDR3 region has 14 residues. From germline, CDR1 is GTSNPN and CDR2 SVGIG (reference sequence). Trimming took 0 bases from V and 5 from J; bases not matched to a gene: 5. In DNA form, the CDR3 reads TGTGCCTGGAGTGTAGGTCTAGCGGGAAACGAGCAGTACTTC. Amino acid sequence: CAWSVGLAGNEQYF.

V gene TRBV12-3 or TRBV12-4 combines with J gene TRBJ2-7, with 9 bases lining up with TRBD2. The CDR3 has 18 residues. Trimming at V came to 6 bases and at J to 0 bases, leaving 15 bases not matched to a gene. The CDR3 nucleotides are TGTGCCAGCAGCCCTTTGGGCCTAGCGGGAATCTACTCCTACGAGCAGTACTTC. Protein sequence: CASSPLGLAGIYSYEQYF.

This chain connects TRBV29-1 to TRBJ2-7, with D maybe TRBD2 (7 bases). The CDR3 loop spans 15 amino acids. Per the germline V gene, CDR1 is SQVTM and CDR2 is ANQGSEA. V was clipped by 0 bases and J by 2 bases, with 14 bases between them. The CDR3 loop is CSVEDPGGGAYEQYF. The DNA of the CDR3 is TGCAGCGTTGAAGATCCAGGAGGGGGGGCCTACGAGCAGTACTTC.

The table lists this clonotype with many counts. The chain employs TRBV9 and TRBJ1-4; D is uncertain. Trimming took off 3 bases at V and 6 bases at J, with 0 bases between the two ends. Germline CDR1 and CDR2: SGDLS and YYNGEE. CDR3 length equals 10 residues. CDR3 DNA: TGTGCCAGCAGCGATGAAAAACTGTTTTTT. Protein sequence: CASSDEKLFF.

This chain links TRBV24-1 with TRBJ2-1; D remains unclear. The germline CDR1 and CDR2 sequences are KGHDR and SFDVKD. The ends were cut back, 4 bases at V and 5 bases at J, with 14 bases in the middle. The CDR3 extends over 15 amino acids. CDR3 in DNA: TGTGCCACCAGTGAGAGTCAGTCCGGGCACAATGAGCAGTTCTTC. The encoded protein is CATSESQSGHNEQFF.

This chain joins TRBV29-1 and TRBJ2-2, with TRBD1 matching over 9 bases. The V gene's germline CDR1 is SQVTM and CDR2 ANQGSEA. This CDR3 region has 14 residues. V shed 5 bases and J 1 base; nucleotides not matched to a gene: 2. CDR3: CSVRQGENTGELFF. The CDR3 DNA reads TGCAGCGTTCGACAGGGGGAGAACACCGGGGAGCTGTTTTTT.

This clonotype was seen only a few times. The V and J genes are TRBV20-1 and TRBJ1-2; tentatively, D is TRBD1 (5 bases). Trimming removed 6 bases at V and 4 bases at J, with 15 bases between. CDR1 is DFQATT, CDR2 SNEGSKA, per germline (reference sequence). This CDR3 region has 13 residues. CDR3 sequence reads: CSATGTASYGYTF. The DNA for the CDR3 is TGCAGTGCCACCGGGACCGCTAGCTATGGCTACACCTTC.

CDR3 in DNA: TGTGCCAGCAGTGTAACACTAGCGGGTTACGCTGGCACAGATACGCAGTATTTT. As protein: CASSVTLAGYAGTDTQYF. This chain connects TRBV2 to TRBJ2-3; TRBD2 agrees at 9 bases. Unmatched junction bases numbered 12, after V lost 4 bases and J lost 1 base. This CDR3 has 18 amino acids. Per germline, CDR1 SNHLY and CDR2 FYNNEI.

The chain is built from TRBV20-1 and TRBJ2-3; maybe TRBD2 (6 bases). The CDR3 sequence is 10 residues long. V lost 5 bases and J lost 11, with 11 bases in between. CDR1 and CDR2 from the germline V gene are DFQATT and SNEGSKA (reference sequence). The CDR3 DNA reads TGCAGTGCTCGGGGGTTAGGGCAGTATTTT. It yields the protein CSARGLGQYF.

V and J are TRBV12-3 or TRBV12-4 and TRBJ2-1, with 14 bases identical to TRBD2. The junction had 11 bases not matched to a gene; V was cut back by 3 bases and J by 7 bases. The CDR3 is made up of 18 amino acids. CDR3 sequence: CASSFSFGTSGSGNEQFF. As DNA, the CDR3 is TGTGCCAGCAGTTTTAGTTTTGGGACTAGCGGGAGCGGGAATGAGCAGTTCTTC.

This clonotype was observed many times. The chain links TRBV2 to TRBJ2-3; TRBD2 matches 10 bases. J gave up 0 bases and V 6 bases, and 6 bases lay outside the gene matches. Germline CDR1 and CDR2: SNHLY and FYNNEI. The CDR3 has 16 residues. In DNA form, the CDR3 reads TGTGCCAGCAGGAAGCTAGCGGGAGCTAGCACAGATACGCAGTATTTT. It yields the protein CASRKLAGASTDTQYF.